This TCR beta chain is drawn from a study of liver allograft versus peripheral blood T cells. On the study more broadly: Peripheral blood of the recipients supplied T cell receptor repertoires that were compared with those in transplanted livers.

MiXCR, applied by TCRdb to the reads, yields one record per CDR3 protein. The profile covers 1,500 to 2,000 distinct CDR3 sequences, with 15% appearing a single time and around 6.6% taken by the ten largest. Points on this clonotype: Its antigen is currently unknown.

Germline V CDR1 and CDR2: DFQATT, SNEGSKA (reference sequence). The CDR3 is 14 amino acids. V shed 1 base, J shed 2 bases, and the junction held 3 bases outside the gene matches. Study observations and caveats: According to reports, the T cell receptor repertoires inside liver allografts differed from those in peripheral blood.

This receptor was taken from a human patient who had a liver transplant. Some of these T cells may belong to the graft donor. The chain is built from TRBV20-1 and TRBJ1-2; 8 nucleotides agree with TRBD1. The CDR3 DNA reads as TGCAGTGCTAGAGCGGACAGGGCGAACTATGGCTACACCTTC. Its protein product is CSARADRANYGYTF.